This T cell receptor (beta chain) comes out of a study of identifying expanded T cells in peripheral blood. This clone appeared once. This table comes from immunoSEQ multiplex PCR, and its TCRdb copy is limited to in-frame clones, with some not included. This table holds around 99,000 clones, about 87% found once. This CDR3 comprises 17 residues. V was trimmed by 6 bases and J by 0 bases, leaving 20 bases between them. The germline V gene encodes CDR1 MNHEY and CDR2 SMNVEV (reference sequence). This chain connects TRBV27 to TRBJ1-2; D is perhaps TRBD1 (5 bases). The clonotype comes from a person between 18 and 70 years old in good health. Input material: blood. The CDR3 reads CASSPFRDAMTNYGYTF. The CDR3 DNA reads TGTGCCAGCAGCCCTTTTAGGGACGCAATGACTAACTATGGCTACACCTTC.